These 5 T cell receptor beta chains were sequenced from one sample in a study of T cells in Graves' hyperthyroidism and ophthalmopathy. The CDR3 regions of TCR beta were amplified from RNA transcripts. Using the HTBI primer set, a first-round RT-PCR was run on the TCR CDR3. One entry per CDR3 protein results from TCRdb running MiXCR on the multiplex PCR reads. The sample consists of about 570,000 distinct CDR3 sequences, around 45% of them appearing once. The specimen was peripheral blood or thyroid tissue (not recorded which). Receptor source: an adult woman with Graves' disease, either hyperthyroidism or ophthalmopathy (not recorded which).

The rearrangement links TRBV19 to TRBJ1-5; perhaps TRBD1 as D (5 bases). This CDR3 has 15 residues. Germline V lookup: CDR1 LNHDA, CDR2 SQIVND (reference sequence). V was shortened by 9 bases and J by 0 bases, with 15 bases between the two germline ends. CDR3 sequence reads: CASRWGLDSNQPQHF. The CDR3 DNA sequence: TGTGCCAGCCGGTGGGGCCTAGATAGCAATCAGCCCCAGCATTTT.

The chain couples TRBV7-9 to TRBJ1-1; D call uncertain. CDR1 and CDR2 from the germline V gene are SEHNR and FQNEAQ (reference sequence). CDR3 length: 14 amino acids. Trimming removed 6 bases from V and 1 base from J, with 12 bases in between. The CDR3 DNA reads TGTGCCAGCAGTCCTGATTGGTCGAACACTGAAGCTTTCTTT. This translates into CASSPDWSNTEAFF.

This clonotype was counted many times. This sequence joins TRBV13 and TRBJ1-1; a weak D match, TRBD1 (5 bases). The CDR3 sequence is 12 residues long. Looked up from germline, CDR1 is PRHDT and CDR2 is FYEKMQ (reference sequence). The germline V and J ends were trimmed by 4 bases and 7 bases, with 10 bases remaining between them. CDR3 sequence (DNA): TGTGCCAGCAGCTCGGACATTTATGAAGCTTTCTTT. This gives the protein CASSSDIYEAFF.

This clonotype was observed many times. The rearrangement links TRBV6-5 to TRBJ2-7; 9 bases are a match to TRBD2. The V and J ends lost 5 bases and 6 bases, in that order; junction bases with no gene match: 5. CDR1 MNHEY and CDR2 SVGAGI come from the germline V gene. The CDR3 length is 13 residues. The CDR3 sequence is CASSLAGSGEQYF. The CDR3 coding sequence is TGTGCCAGCAGTCTAGCGGGGTCCGGCGAGCAGTACTTC.

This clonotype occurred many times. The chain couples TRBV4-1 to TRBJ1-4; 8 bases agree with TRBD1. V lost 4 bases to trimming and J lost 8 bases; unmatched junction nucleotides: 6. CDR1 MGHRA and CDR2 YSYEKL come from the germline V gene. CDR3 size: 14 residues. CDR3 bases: TGCGCCAGCAGCCGGACAGGGAAGCGCGAAAAACTGTTTTTT. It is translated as CASSRTGKREKLFF.